This T cell receptor (beta chain) was found in a study of T cell changes during pregnancy in multiple sclerosis. Trimming left V 0 bases short and J 5 bases short, with 11 bases between. Germline loops: CDR1 SGDLS, CDR2 YYNGEE. This CDR3 is built from 14 residues. Assay used: immunoSEQ multiplex PCR; TCRdb lists only in-frame clones, some missing. The data show about 110,000 clones, approximately 90% seen once. The sequenced sample was peripheral blood, obtained after pregnancy. The chain employs TRBV9 and TRBJ2-5, with D tentatively TRBD1 (5 bases). The receptor was derived from a female donor with multiple sclerosis, enrolled in a pregnancy study. Here the CDR3 reads CASSVDSKGETQYF. Here the CDR3 DNA reads TGTGCCAGCAGCGTAGACAGCAAGGGGGAGACCCAGTACTTC.